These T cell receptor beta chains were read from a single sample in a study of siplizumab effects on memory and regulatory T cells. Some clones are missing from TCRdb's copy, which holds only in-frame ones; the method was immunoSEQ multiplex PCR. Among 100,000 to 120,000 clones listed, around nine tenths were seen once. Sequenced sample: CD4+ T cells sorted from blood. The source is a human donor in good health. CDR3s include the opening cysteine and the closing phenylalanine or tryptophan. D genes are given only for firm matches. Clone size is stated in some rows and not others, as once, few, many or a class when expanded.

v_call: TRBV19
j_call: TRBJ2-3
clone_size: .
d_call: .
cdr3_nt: TGTGCCGCCGCCAGGCAAGACACAGATACGCAGTATTTT
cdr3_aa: CAAARQDTDTQYF

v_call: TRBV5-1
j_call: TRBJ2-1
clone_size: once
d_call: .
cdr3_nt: TGCGCCAGCAGCTTGGTTTTAGCGAGGTCCTACAATGAGCAGTTCTTC
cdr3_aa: CASSLVLARSYNEQFF

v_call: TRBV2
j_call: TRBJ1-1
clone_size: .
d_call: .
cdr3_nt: TGTGCCAGCAGTGTAACAGGGAACACTGAAGCTTTCTTT
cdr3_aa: CASSVTGNTEAFF

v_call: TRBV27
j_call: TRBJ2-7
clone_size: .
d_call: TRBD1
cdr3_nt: TGTGCCAGCAGTAGAGGGACAGAGCCGGGGCCCGAGCAGTACTTC
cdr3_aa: CASSRGTEPGPEQYF

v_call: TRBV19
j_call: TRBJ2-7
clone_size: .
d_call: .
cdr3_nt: TGTGCCAGTAGTAATCACGCAACCTACGAGCAGTACTTC
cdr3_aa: CASSNHATYEQYF

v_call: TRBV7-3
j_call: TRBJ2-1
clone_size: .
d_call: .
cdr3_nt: TGTGCCAGCAGCACCGAGGGCCTAGGGACCAATGAGCAGTTCTTC
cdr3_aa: CASSTEGLGTNEQFF

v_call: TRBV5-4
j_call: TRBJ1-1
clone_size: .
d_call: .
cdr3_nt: TGTGCCACGGTCTCGTCTAGGGGGGTGGGAACTGAAGCTTTCTTT
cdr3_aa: CATVSSRGVGTEAFF

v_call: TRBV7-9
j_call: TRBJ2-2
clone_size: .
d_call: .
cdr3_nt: TGTGCCAGCAGCTTAGGTCAGAACACCGGGGAGCTGTTTTTT
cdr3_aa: CASSLGQNTGELFF

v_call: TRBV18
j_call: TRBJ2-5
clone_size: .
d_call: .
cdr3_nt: TGTGCCAGCTCACCACCTATGGAAGAGACCCAGTACTTC
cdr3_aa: CASSPPMEETQYF

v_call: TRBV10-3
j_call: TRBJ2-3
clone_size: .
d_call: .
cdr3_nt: TGTGCCATCAGTGATGCGACAGATACGCAGTATTTT
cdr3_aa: CAISDATDTQYF

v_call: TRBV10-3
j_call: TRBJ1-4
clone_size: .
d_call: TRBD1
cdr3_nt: TGTGCCATCAGTGATCGGACAGGGAAGGGTGAAAAACTGTTTTTT
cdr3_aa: CAISDRTGKGEKLFF

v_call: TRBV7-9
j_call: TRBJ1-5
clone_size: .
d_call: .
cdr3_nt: TGTGCCAGCAGCTTACCAGGGAAGTTTCAGCCCCAGCATTTT
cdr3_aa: CASSLPGKFQPQHF

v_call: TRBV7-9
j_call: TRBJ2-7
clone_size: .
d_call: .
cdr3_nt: TGTGCCAGCAGCTTAATAGCAGCGGGTCTTCTCTACGAGCAGTACTTC
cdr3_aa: CASSLIAAGLLYEQYF

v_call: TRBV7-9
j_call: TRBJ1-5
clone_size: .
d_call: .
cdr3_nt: TGTGCCAGCGCCCGGGGTGGTCAGCCCCAGCATTTT
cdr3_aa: CASARGGQPQHF

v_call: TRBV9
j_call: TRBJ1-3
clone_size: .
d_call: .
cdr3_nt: TGTGCCAGCAGCGTAGCTCCCGTGGAGGGGATAAGGTCCTCCGGAAACACCATATATTTT
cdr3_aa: CASSVAPVEGIRSSGNTIYF

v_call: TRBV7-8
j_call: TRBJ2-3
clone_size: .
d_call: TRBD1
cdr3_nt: TGTGCCAGCAGCTTAGGGACAGGGGCTCGGGATACGCAGTATTTT
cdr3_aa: CASSLGTGARDTQYF

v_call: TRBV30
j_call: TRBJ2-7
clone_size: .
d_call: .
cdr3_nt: TGTGCCTGGAGTGTAAGCCCCTACGAGCAGTACTTC
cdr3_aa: CAWSVSPYEQYF

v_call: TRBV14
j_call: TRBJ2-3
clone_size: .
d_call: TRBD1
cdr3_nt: TGTGCCAGCAGCCACCGAAGACAGGGAGCAGATACGCAGTATTTT
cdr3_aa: CASSHRRQGADTQYF

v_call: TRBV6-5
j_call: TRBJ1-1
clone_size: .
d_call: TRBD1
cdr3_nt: TGTGCCAGCAGCCACAGGGGAGAGAACACTGAAGCTTTCTTT
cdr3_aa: CASSHRGENTEAFF

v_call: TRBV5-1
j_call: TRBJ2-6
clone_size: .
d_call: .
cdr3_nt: TGCGCCAGCAGCCCCCTATCCGGGGTCTCTGGGGCCAACGTCCTGACTTTC
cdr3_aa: CASSPLSGVSGANVLTF

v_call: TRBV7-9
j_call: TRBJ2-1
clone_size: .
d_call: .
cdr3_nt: TGTGCCAGCAGCTTAGGGTCCCAGCTAGGAAAAGGTGAGCAGTTCTTC
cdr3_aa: CASSLGSQLGKGEQFF

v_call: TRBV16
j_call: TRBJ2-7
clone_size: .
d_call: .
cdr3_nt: TGTGCCAGCAGCCAAGTCTACGGGTTCGAGCAGTACTTC
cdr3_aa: CASSQVYGFEQYF

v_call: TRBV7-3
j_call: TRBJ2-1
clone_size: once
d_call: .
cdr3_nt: TGTGCCAGCAGCGCCCGTCTGGCGGTCACTGAGCAGTTCTTC
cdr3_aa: CASSARLAVTEQFF

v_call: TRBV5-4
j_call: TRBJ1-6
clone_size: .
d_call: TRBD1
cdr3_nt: TGTGCCAGCAGCTTGGACAGGGGGGACTCACCCCTCCACTTT
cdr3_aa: CASSLDRGDSPLHF

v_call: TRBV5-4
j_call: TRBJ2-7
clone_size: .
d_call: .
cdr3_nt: TGTGCCAGCAGAGAAGGCCTAGTGGGCGAGAGGGAGCAGTACTTC
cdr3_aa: CASREGLVGEREQYF

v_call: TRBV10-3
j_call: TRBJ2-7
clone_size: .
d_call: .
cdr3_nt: TGTGCCATCAGCGGACAGCTCTACGAGCAGTACTTC
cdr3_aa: CAISGQLYEQYF

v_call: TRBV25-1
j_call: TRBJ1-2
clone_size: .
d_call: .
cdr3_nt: TGTGCCAGCAGGTGGGAGGGGTATGGCTACACCTTC
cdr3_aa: CASRWEGYGYTF

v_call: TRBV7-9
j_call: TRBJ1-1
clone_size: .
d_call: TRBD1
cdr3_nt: TGTGCCAGCAGCTTGGGACAGCAGAACACTGAAGCTTTCTTT
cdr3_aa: CASSLGQQNTEAFF

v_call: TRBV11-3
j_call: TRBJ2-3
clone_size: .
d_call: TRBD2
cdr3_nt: TGTGCCAGCAGCCTGGGGACTAGCGGGAGTACAGATACGCAGTATTTT
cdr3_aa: CASSLGTSGSTDTQYF

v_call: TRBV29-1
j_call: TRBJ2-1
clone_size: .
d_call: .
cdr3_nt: TGCAGCACCGAGTGGGGGCGAAATGAGCAGTTCTTC
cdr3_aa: CSTEWGRNEQFF

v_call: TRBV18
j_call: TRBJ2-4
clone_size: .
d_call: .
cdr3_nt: TGTGCCAGCTCATTTCGGGTCGGGGAAAACATTCAGTACTTC
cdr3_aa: CASSFRVGENIQYF

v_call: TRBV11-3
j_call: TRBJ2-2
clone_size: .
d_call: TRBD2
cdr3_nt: TGTGCCAGCAGCTTGGGCGGGAGGAACACCGGGGAGCTGTTTTTT
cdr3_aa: CASSLGGRNTGELFF

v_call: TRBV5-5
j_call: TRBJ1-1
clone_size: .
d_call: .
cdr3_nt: TGTGCCAGCAGCCCCCAAGGGCTGGGGACTGAAGCTTTCTTT
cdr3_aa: CASSPQGLGTEAFF

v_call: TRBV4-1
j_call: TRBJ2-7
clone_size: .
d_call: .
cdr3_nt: TGCGCCAGCAGCCAAGAAAAGGTCGGAGGTGTCGAGCAGTACTTC
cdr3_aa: CASSQEKVGGVEQYF

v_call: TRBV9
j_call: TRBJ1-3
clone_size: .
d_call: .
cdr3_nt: TGTGCCAGCAGCGTAGGTGGGGGGAGATCTGGAAACACCATATATTTT
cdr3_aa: CASSVGGGRSGNTIYF

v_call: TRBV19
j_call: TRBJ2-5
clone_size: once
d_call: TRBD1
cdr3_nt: TGTGCCAGCCGCCCGGGACAGACCTCCCCAGAGACCCAGTACTTC
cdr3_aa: CASRPGQTSPETQYF

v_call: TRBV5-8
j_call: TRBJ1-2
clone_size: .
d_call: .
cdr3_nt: TGTGCCAGCAGCTTTCCATCACAGGGAATTAACTATGGCTACACCTTC
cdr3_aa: CASSFPSQGINYGYTF

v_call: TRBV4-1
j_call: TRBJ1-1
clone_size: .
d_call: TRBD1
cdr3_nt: TGCGCCAGCAGAAGCCCAAGACAGGGGGCGGGCACTGAAGCTTTCTTT
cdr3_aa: CASRSPRQGAGTEAFF

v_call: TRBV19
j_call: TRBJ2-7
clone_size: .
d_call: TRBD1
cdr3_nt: TGTGCCAGTAGTATAGGTTTCCGGACAGGAGGCGAGCAGTACTTC
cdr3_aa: CASSIGFRTGGEQYF

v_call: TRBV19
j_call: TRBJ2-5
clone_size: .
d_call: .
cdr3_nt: TGTGCCAGTAGTAGGGGTGACCTAGGGACCCAGTACTTC
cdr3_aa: CASSRGDLGTQYF

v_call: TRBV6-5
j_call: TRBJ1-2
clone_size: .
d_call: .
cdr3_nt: TGTACCAGCTCGTTAGGGGCGAGGGGCTACACCTTC
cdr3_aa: CTSSLGARGYTF

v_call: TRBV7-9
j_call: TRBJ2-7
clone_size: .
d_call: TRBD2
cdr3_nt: TGTGCCAGCAGCTTTAGCGGGAGTGGCTACGAGCAGTACTTC
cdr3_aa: CASSFSGSGYEQYF

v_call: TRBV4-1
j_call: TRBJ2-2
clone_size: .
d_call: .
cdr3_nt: TGCGCCAGCAGCCATTCCGGGACACCAAACACCGGGGAGCTGTTTTTT
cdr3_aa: CASSHSGTPNTGELFF

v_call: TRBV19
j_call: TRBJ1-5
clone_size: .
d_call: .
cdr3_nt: TGTGCCAGTAGTAATTCCGGGAACGGCAATCAGCCCCAGCATTTT
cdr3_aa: CASSNSGNGNQPQHF

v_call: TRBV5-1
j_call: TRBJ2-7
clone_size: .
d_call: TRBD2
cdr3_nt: TGCGCCAGCAGCCAGGGACTAGCGGGACGCGAGCAGTACTTC
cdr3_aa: CASSQGLAGREQYF

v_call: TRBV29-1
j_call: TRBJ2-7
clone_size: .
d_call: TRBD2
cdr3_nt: TGCAGCGTTGAAACTGGAGGACTAGCGGGAGTCTACGAGCAGTACTTC
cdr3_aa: CSVETGGLAGVYEQYF

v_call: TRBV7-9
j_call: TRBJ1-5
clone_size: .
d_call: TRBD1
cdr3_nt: TGTGCCAGCAGCCCAGGGACAGCTACCGGTCTGCCCCAGCATTTT
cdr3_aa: CASSPGTATGLPQHF

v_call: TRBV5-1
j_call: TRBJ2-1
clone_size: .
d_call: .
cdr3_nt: TGCGCCAGCAGCCTCTCCACGTCCTACAATGAGCAGTTCTTC
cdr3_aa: CASSLSTSYNEQFF

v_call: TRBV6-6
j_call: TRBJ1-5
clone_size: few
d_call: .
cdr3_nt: TGTGCCAGCACTAACAATCAGCCCCAGCATTTT
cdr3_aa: CASTNNQPQHF

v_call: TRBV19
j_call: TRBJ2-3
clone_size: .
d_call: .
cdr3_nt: TGTGCCAGTAGCTACGGACACCCGGCGGGGGATACGCAGTATTTT
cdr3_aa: CASSYGHPAGDTQYF